This record looks at one TCR beta chain sequence and its context. This clone was seen repeatedly, ten times or more. Its binding antigen is unknown. It has no much larger one-base neighbor in the sample; base qualities were not kept. TCRbeta CDR3 regions were amplified from genomic DNA using the immunoSEQ Assay, a bias-controlled multiplex PCR. From the authors' description of their analysis: The number of nucleated cells in each sample was estimated by amplification of reference gene primers within the assay. To quantify the absolute abundance of each unique TCRbeta CDR3 rearrangement, sequence reads were collapsed and filtered. For each sample, productive Simpson clonality was calculated as the square root of Simpson's diversity index across productive rearrangements. TCRdb obtained this table from immuneACCESS and retained in-frame rearrangements with V and J assigned. These tables miss some clones; where compared with another copy, unresolved V genes account for less than half of the shortfall, and the remainder is unexplained. That table gives V, J and clone size, and the DNA gave D and trimming. Recorded for this sample are around 230,000 clones; around 84% of them occurred a single time. The ten largest clones take up 2% to 2.5% of the sample.

The sample originates from a study of blood T cell repertoires in COVID-19 (dated by TCRdb to the early 2020s). At the level of the whole study: Samples from collaborators originated in the United States, Italy and Spain and spanned both the acute and convalescent phases of COVID-19. The prospective study material was composed of cDNA or gDNA derived from T cells, B-cell-depleted T cells, or PBMCs. The dataset comprised deeply sampled blood TCRbeta repertoires from subjects exposed to, actively infected with, or recovered from COVID-19. The repertoires were released in a freely available public database intended as a resource for research on the immune response to SARS-CoV-2. The samples were drawn from two sources: the first 160 participants of the ongoing ImmuneRACE study, and 1,000 to 1,500 subjects contributed by 6 global collaborators. Sample metadata almost always included a de-identified subject ID, COVID-19 status, age in years and sex. Where HLA class I and class II types were available, the types were taken from metadata supplied by the sample provider, not from assay-based typing.

What the research found in general, with its limitations: The quantity of clinical and demographic metadata differed by source and by participant and was supplied without curation.

According to the germline V gene (reference sequence), CDR1 reads LNHDA and CDR2 reads SQIVND. Deletion took 6 bases off V and 0 bases off J, with a span of 16 bases between the germline ends. The CDR3 starts with the cysteine, ends with the phenylalanine, and has 16 residues. The only DNA kept is the CDR3, 48 bases in frame from the first base. A second Seattle source provided samples from volunteer blood donors who had recovered from COVID-19. The collaborating institutions used their own protocols to collect whole blood in K2EDTA tubes. For TCRbeta analysis, collaborators shipped samples in one of three forms: frozen whole blood, isolated PBMCs, or DNA extracted from either of those sample types.

This chain is built from TRBV19 and TRBJ2-3; TRBD2 might be the D gene, on 5 matching bases. What was sequenced was peripheral blood. The receptor's source is a man between 35 and 55 years old who had recovered from COVID-19. The nucleotides read TGTGCCAGTAGCCCCGGGAACCCCCCAAGCACAGATACGCAGTATTTT. Translation gives CASSPGNPPSTDTQYF.